Below are 11 T cell receptor beta chains sequenced from a single sample in a study of long-term antiretroviral therapy in people with HIV (dated by TCRdb to about 2022). The immunoSEQ hsTCRB v3.0 assay was used at survey level resolution to sequence the TRB variable region. The source is immuneACCESS, and TCRdb retained only in-frame sequences with V and J called. Part of the clones is not carried over; for the studies checked, unresolved V genes explain less than half of this, and the remainder is unexplained. In all, the sample holds roughly 17,000 clones, and 91% of those were seen once. Jointly, the top ten make up 9.5% to 10% of the sample. The specimen comprised unsorted PBMCs, sampled 3 years after starting antiretroviral therapy. The receptors were gathered from a man aged 50 to 60 with HIV.

The chain recombines TRBV30 with TRBJ1-4; D gene uncertain. This CDR3 contains 14 residues. The V and J ends lost 0 bases and 12 bases respectively, with 17 bases between them. Germline V lookup: CDR1 GTSNPN, CDR2 SVGIG (reference sequence). The CDR3 spells CAWSVGPGNGELFF. The CDR3 nucleotides read TGTGCCTGGAGTGTAGGTCCGGGGAACGGGGAACTGTTTTTT.

The chain joins TRBV7-3 to TRBJ2-3; the D is unclear. The CDR3 covers 12 residues. The V gene's germline CDR1 is SGHTA and CDR2 FQGTGA. With 5 bases removed from V and 0 bases from J, the gap between germline ends came to 3 bases. The CDR3 reads CASSTSTDTQYF. The CDR3 coding sequence is TGTGCCAGCAGCACAAGCACAGATACGCAGTATTTT.

The sample holds one count of this clone. The rearrangement joins TRBV30 to TRBJ1-1; TRBD1 might be the D (6 bases). The CDR3 loop spans 16 amino acids. Trimming removed 5 bases from V and 0 bases from J, with 19 bases in between. Germline V CDR1 and CDR2: GTSNPN, SVGIG (reference sequence). CDR3: CAWRTVRLGLNTEAFF. The CDR3 DNA follows: TGTGCCTGGCGGACAGTCCGACTGGGGTTGAACACTGAAGCTTTCTTT. The whole variable domain, filled in from reference TRBV30 and TRBJ1-1, reads SQTIHQWPATLVQPVGSPLSLECTVEGTSNPNLYWYRQAAGRGLQLLFYSVGIGQISSEVPQNLSASRPQDRQFILSSKKLLLSDSGFYLCAWRTVRLGLNTEAFFGQGTRLTVV.

This clone was seen only once. In nucleotides, the CDR3 is TGTGCCAGCAGCTCTCCTGGGCACTATGGCTACACCTTC. Translated: CASSSPGHYGYTF. The J gene is TRBJ1-2, the V gene TRBV7-2; D is unclear. V lost 4 bases, J lost 3 bases, and 9 bases lay in between. The CDR3 totals 13 residues. Looked up from germline, CDR1 is SGHTA and CDR2 is FQGNSA.

In this sample, this clone turned up once. The CDR3 region has the DNA TGTGCCAGCTCACCACAGGGGACGGGCACCGGGGAGCTGTTTTTT. Translating it yields CASSPQGTGTGELFF. The chain combines TRBV18 with TRBJ2-2; D assignment may be TRBD1 or TRBD2 (5 bases each). Per germline, CDR1 KGHSH and CDR2 LQKENI. The CDR3 totals 15 residues. The V end lost 1 base, the J end lost 4 bases, and 10 bases lay between the germline ends.

This clone was picked up one time. This chain uses TRBV19 with TRBJ1-5; the match to TRBD1 covers 7 bases. The CDR3 contains 14 residues. Germline trimming cut 7 bases from V and 0 bases from J; bases unmatched to any gene: 3. Germline lookup yields CDR1 LNHDA and CDR2 SQIVND (reference sequence). The CDR3 DNA follows: TGTGCCAGTATTGGACAGGATAGCAATCAGCCCCAGCATTTT. It specifies CASIGQDSNQPQHF.

This clone was recorded only once. The V and J genes are TRBV11-2 and TRBJ2-7, with D possibly being TRBD1 or TRBD2 (5 bases each). V lost 2 bases, J lost 3 bases, and 17 bases lay in between. From germline, CDR1 is SGHAT and CDR2 FQNNGV. This CDR3 is built from 16 residues. The CDR3 coding sequence is TGTGCCAGCAGCTTACCCTCGCAGGGAGTCTACTACGAGCAGTACTTC. Amino acids: CASSLPSQGVYYEQYF.

The gene calls are TRBV2 and TRBJ2-7; 9 bases fit TRBD1. Germline V gene data show CDR1 as SNHLY and CDR2 as FYNNEI. CDR3 length equals 13 residues. With 7 bases clipped from V and 2 bases from J, the junction kept 3 bases outside the gene matches. The CDR3 protein is CASTRDRAYEQYF. The CDR3 coding sequence is TGTGCCAGCACACGGGACAGGGCCTACGAGCAGTACTTC.

CDR3 coding DNA: TGTGCCAGCAGCTTACGACAGGGAAACACTGAAGCTTTCTTT. It is translated as CASSLRQGNTEAFF. The J gene is TRBJ1-1, the V gene TRBV7-6, with 7 bases matching TRBD1. Looked up from germline, CDR1 is SGHVS and CDR2 is FNYEAQ. The length of the CDR3 is 14 residues. J gave up 2 bases and V 2 bases, and 2 bases lay outside the gene matches.

The rearrangement uses TRBV20-1 and TRBJ2-7; D unclear. The germline V and J ends were trimmed by 3 bases and 3 bases, with 6 bases remaining between them. The CDR3 covers 11 residues. CDR1 DFQATT and CDR2 SNEGSKA come from the germline V gene (reference sequence). The CDR3 DNA reads as TGCAGTGCTAGGCTCAACTACGAGCAGTACTTC. Its protein product is CSARLNYEQYF.

CDR3 amino acids: CASDAGLTYEQYF. DNA for the CDR3: TGTGCTAGTGACGCAGGTTTGACCTACGAGCAGTACTTC. V is TRBV12-5 and J is TRBJ2-7; D remains unclear. Germline V lookup: CDR1 LGHNT, CDR2 FRNRAP. The V end lost 7 bases, the J end lost 2 bases, and 12 bases lay between the germline ends. This CDR3 contains 13 residues.